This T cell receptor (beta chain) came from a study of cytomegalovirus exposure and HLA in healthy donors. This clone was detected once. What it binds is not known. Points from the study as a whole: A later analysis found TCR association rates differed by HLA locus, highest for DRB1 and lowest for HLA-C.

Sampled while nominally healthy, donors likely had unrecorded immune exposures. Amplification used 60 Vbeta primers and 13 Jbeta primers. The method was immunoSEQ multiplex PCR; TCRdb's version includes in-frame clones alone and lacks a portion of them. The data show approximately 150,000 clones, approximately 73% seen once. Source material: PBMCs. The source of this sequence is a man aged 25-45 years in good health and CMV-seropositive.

CDR3 loop: CASSIATSAGYGYTF. CDR3 nucleotides: TGTGCCAGTAGTATAGCGACCTCCGCGGGCTATGGCTACACCTTC. The V call is TRBV19, the J call TRBJ1-2; the D is unclear. The CDR3 runs 15 residues. The germline V gene has CDR1 LNHDA and CDR2 SQIVND (reference sequence). Trimming left V 1 base short and J 4 bases short, with 13 bases between. Together with reference TRBV19 and TRBJ1-2, the CDR3 gives the full variable domain: DGGITQSPKYLFRKEGQNVTLSCEQNLNHDAMYWYRQDPGQGLRLIYYSQIVNDFQKGDIAEGYSVSREKKESFPLTVTSAQKNPTAFYLCASSIATSAGYGYTFGSGTRLTVV.